This section outlines one T cell receptor beta chain sequence together with its context. The sample holds a few counts of this clone. What antigen it recognizes has not been identified. Per-nucleotide qualities are absent, and no much larger clonotype sits a single base away. The data derive from a study of metastatic and nonmetastatic thyroid tumors (dated by TCRdb to 2018 to 2020). Background on the whole study: Repertoires from peripheral blood and from tumor or nodule tissue samples of malignant and benign thyroid patients were compared. General study outcomes and caveats: In both blood and tumor samples, TCR beta diversity was reported to be significantly higher in malignant tumors than in benign nodules.

Library preparation used PCR. Sequenced using an Illumina HiSeq 4000. High-throughput sequencing was used to profile the TCR beta-chain CDR3 region of each patient. In the authors' own workflow: A classifier to discriminate distant-metastatic papillary thyroid cancer patients was built from CDR3 differences across clinicopathological groups. The Shannon index was used to assess repertoire diversity, and the Morisita-Horn index was used to assess tumor-blood repertoire similarity. The public reads were reprocessed in TCRdb via fastp at Q25 and MiXCR, keeping in-frame beta chains. It is TCRdb's table, rather than the study itself, that gives the V and J calls and clone size. The sample yields about 92,000 clones; 15% were counted once. The ten largest make up roughly 3.6% of the sample. Before undergoing thyroid surgery, none of the patients had been given any kind of treatment. Patient clinical samples collected from about 2011 to 2019 were retrospectively analysed using T-cell receptor beta sequencing.

The clonotype comes from a female donor with papillary thyroid cancer or a benign thyroid nodule (not recorded which). Some clones in this sample may be carry-over from other donors' samples. Sequencing was performed on blood.

The encoded CDR3 is CATITSGVLDTQYF. The nucleotides are TGTGCCACCATCACTAGCGGGGTTCTAGATACGCAGTATTTT. This chain joins TRBV24-1 to TRBJ2-3, with 10 bases in between that match TRBD2. Taken from the germline V gene, the CDR1 and CDR2 loops are KGHDR and SFDVKD. From V the trimming removes 8 bases and from J it removes 5 bases, while the gene matches leave 6 bases of the junction unaccounted for. The CDR3 spans 14 residues, from the cysteine through the phenylalanine. The read is trimmed to its CDR3 DNA, 42 bases read in frame from base 1.